A selection of T cell receptor beta chains follows, all from one sample in a study of T cell changes during pregnancy in multiple sclerosis. Here immunoSEQ multiplex PCR was the method, and the copy in TCRdb shows in-frame clones only, minus some. The sample includes roughly 60,000 clones, roughly 90% of them seen just once. The specimen was peripheral blood, collected in the second trimester of pregnancy. Receptors originate from a female donor with multiple sclerosis, enrolled in a pregnancy study. Both conserved end residues are part of each CDR3. D genes are given only for firm matches. A row's size may be missing; if present it is once, few, many or a size class.

. TRBJ2-7 TRBV21-1 . CASSVQAGGTLILFSYEQYF TGTGCCAGCAGCGTGCAAGCGGGAGGCACTTTAATACTATTCTCCTACGAGCAGTACTTC
. TRBJ1-3 TRBV30 few CAWSVRHGNTIYF TGTGCCTGGAGTGTTCGACATGGAAACACCATATATTTT
TRBD2 TRBJ2-1 TRBV5-5 once CASSLRREFYNEQFF TGTGCCAGCAGCCTTCGGCGGGAGTTTTACAATGAGCAGTTCTTC
. TRBJ2-3 TRBV19 . CASSYSTDTQYF TGTGCCAGCTCCTACAGCACAGATACGCAGTATTTT
TRBD2 TRBJ2-2 TRBV7-7 . CASSLAGREYTGELFF TGTGCCAGCAGCTTAGCGGGGCGGGAGTACACCGGGGAGCTGTTTTTT
. TRBJ1-1 TRBV28 . CASSSRTGKGTEAFF TGTGCCAGCAGCAGCCGGACGGGAAAAGGGACTGAAGCTTTCTTT
TRBD2 TRBJ2-1 TRBV5-1 . CASSLEGLPNEQFF TGCGCCAGCAGCTTGGAGGGACTACCCAATGAGCAGTTCTTC
. TRBJ1-4 TRBV10-3 . CAISEPYRAMEEKLFF TGTGCCATCAGTGAGCCCTACAGGGCAATGGAAGAAAAACTGTTTTTT
TRBD1 TRBJ2-6 TRBV10-3 once CAIGDRAEYSGANVLTF TGTGCCATCGGTGACAGGGCAGAATACTCTGGGGCCAACGTCCTGACTTTC
. TRBJ1-1 TRBV6-1 . CASRQQGNTEAFF TGTGCCAGCAGGCAACAGGGGAACACTGAAGCTTTCTTT
. TRBJ1-1 TRBV5-1 . CASSLEAGVTEAFF TGCGCCAGCAGCTTGGAGGCAGGGGTCACTGAAGCTTTCTTT
TRBD2 TRBJ2-7 TRBV6-6 . CASSHLGTSEAYEQYF TGTGCCAGCAGTCACCTCGGGACTAGCGAGGCCTACGAGCAGTACTTC
TRBD1 TRBJ1-5 TRBV7-6 . CASSPGQGPNQPQHF TGTGCCAGCAGCCCCGGACAGGGCCCCAATCAGCCCCAGCATTTT
. TRBJ1-3 TRBV10-3 . CAISERDTGNSGNTIYF TGTGCCATCAGTGAAAGGGACACGGGTAACTCTGGAAACACCATATATTTT
. TRBJ1-2 TRBV5-1 . CASRGDTSNYGYTF TGCGCCAGCAGAGGGGACACTTCTAACTATGGCTACACCTTC
TRBD2 TRBJ2-5 TRBV7-2 . CASSPGLGRGQETQYF TGTGCCAGCAGCCCCGGACTAGGTCGGGGACAAGAGACCCAGTACTTC
. TRBJ1-1 TRBV5-1 . CASSSRPTAYLNTEAFF TGCGCCAGCAGCTCCCGGCCGACAGCTTATTTGAACACTGAAGCTTTCTTT
TRBD1 TRBJ1-2 TRBV6-5 . CASRGTGVANYGYTF TGTGCCAGCAGGGGGACAGGTGTAGCGAACTATGGCTACACCTTC
TRBD1 TRBJ1-3 TRBV28 . CASKLGTGNSGNTIYF TGTGCCAGCAAATTGGGGACAGGAAACTCTGGAAACACCATATATTTT
TRBD2 TRBJ2-3 TRBV5-1 . CASSPTSGRASDTQYF TGCGCCAGCAGCCCGACTAGCGGGAGGGCCTCAGATACGCAGTATTTT
. TRBJ2-7 TRBV7-9 . CASSSRAYEQYF TGTGCCAGCAGCTCGAGGGCGTACGAGCAGTACTTC
. TRBJ2-5 TRBV9 . CAPRAVRETQYF TGTGCCCCGCGGGCCGTGAGAGAGACCCAGTACTTC
. TRBJ1-2 TRBV7-9 . CASSSNALRGNYGYTF TGTGCCAGCAGCTCAAACGCCCTCAGGGGAAACTATGGCTACACCTTC
. TRBJ1-2 TRBV2 few CASSSGTYGYTF TGTGCCAGCAGTTCCGGGACATATGGCTACACCTTC
TRBD1 TRBJ2-5 TRBV5-6 . CASSWGQGETQYF TGTGCCAGCAGCTGGGGACAGGGTGAGACCCAGTACTTC
. TRBJ2-7 TRBV30 . CAWSVLRVTDEQYF TGTGCCTGGAGTGTACTCAGGGTAACGGACGAGCAGTACTTC
TRBD1 TRBJ2-6 TRBV6-1 . CASSGDSSGANVLTF TGTGCCAGCAGTGGGGACAGCTCTGGGGCCAACGTCCTGACTTTC
TRBD2 TRBJ2-2 TRBV5-1 . CASSLGPSGRGTGELFF TGCGCCAGCAGCTTGGGCCCTAGCGGGAGAGGAACCGGGGAGCTGTTTTTT
. TRBJ2-5 TRBV6-4 . CASSTVAGETQYF TGTGCCAGCAGTACGGTAGCTGGGGAGACCCAGTACTTC
. TRBJ2-3 TRBV19 once CASSIQRGTDTQYF TGTGCCAGTAGTATACAGCGCGGCACAGATACGCAGTATTTT
. TRBJ1-2 TRBV5-4 few CASSLANRDYGYTF TGTGCCAGCAGCTTGGCCAACAGGGACTATGGCTACACCTTC
TRBD2 TRBJ2-2 TRBV5-1 . CASSLRGLTNTGELFF TGCGCCAGCAGCTTGAGGGGACTAACGAACACCGGGGAGCTGTTTTTT
TRBD1 TRBJ1-5 TRBV9 . CASMTTRGDGTGGMSNQPQHF TGTGCCAGCATGACAACACGGGGGGATGGGACAGGGGGTATGAGCAATCAGCCCCAGCATTTT